Shown below are 32 T cell receptor beta chains from a single sample sequenced in a study of T-cell reconstitution after alpha-beta-depleted transplantation in children. Unique molecular identifiers were incorporated into the prepared TCRbeta library. Via MiXCR, TCRdb re-called the PCR reads, giving one row per CDR3 protein. The table has around 100,000 distinct CDR3 sequences, around 6% seen once. Sequences were derived from PBMCs, mostly from graft donor cells, sampled 60 days after TCRalphabeta/CD19-depleted stem cell transplant. These TCRs come from a female patient between 2 and 15 years old who had a stem cell transplant for Fanconi anemia, so the T cells may come from the graft donor.

This clonotype was seen ten or more times. The chain recombines TRBV7-9 with TRBJ2-1; 8 bases match TRBD2. V was clipped by 5 bases and J by 3 bases; unmatched bases: 12. In germline, CDR1 is SEHNR, CDR2 FQNEAQ (reference sequence). The CDR3 has 17 residues. CDR3 protein: CASSPVTSGRFYNEQFF. The CDR3 coding sequence is TGTGCCAGCAGCCCGGTCACCAGCGGGAGATTCTACAATGAGCAGTTCTTC.

On this clonotype itself: A read error is possible here, since a much larger clone lies one base away. This chain uses TRBV9 with TRBJ2-3; D unresolved. The germline V gene has CDR1 SGDLS and CDR2 YYNGEE. The CDR3 is 14 residues long. The CDR3 reads CASSVGASTDTPYF. CDR3 nucleotides: TGTGCCAGCAGCGTAGGGGCCAGCACAGATACGCCGTATTTT.

The chain combines TRBV7-2 with TRBJ2-1; D might be TRBD2 (5 bases). V gave up 1 base and J gave up 10 bases, with 20 bases separating them. This CDR3 region has 16 residues. The germline CDR1 and CDR2 sequences are SGHTA and FQGNSA. The CDR3 region has the DNA TGTGCCAGCAGCTTAGAGGTCGGGGTTTCTTTCTTAGAGCAGTTCTTC. Residues: CASSLEVGVSFLEQFF. Complete variable domain (other parts from reference TRBV7-2 and TRBJ2-1): GAGVSQSPSNKVTEKGKDVELRCDPISGHTALYWYRQSLGQGLEFLIYFQGNSAPDKSGLPSDRFSAERTGGSVSTLTIQRTQQEDSAVYLCASSLEVGVSFLEQFFGPGTRLTVL.

This clonotype was counted many times. The chain links TRBV6-2 or TRBV6-3 to TRBJ2-2, with 9 bases aligning to TRBD2. Losses at the gene ends were 0 bases for V and 7 bases for J; bases not matched to a gene: 3. Germline CDR1 reads MNHEY; CDR2 reads SVGEGT. CDR3 length equals 15 residues. The CDR3 region is CASSYSSGGSGELFF. CDR3 nucleotides: TGTGCCAGCAGTTACTCGAGCGGGGGGAGCGGGGAGCTGTTTTTT.

This clonotype was detected many times. The rearrangement uses TRBV5-1 and TRBJ2-7; possibly TRBD2 for D (5 bases). In germline, CDR1 is SGHRS, CDR2 YFSETQ. The CDR3 loop spans 15 amino acids. V was pared by 2 bases and J by 0 bases, with 12 bases between. The CDR3: CASSFLGSSSYEQYF. The DNA for the CDR3 is TGCGCCAGCAGCTTTCTGGGGAGCAGCTCCTACGAGCAGTACTTC.

In its sample, this clonotype is medium-sized. The chain joins TRBV15 to TRBJ2-2; unclear D gene. Germline V lookup: CDR1 LNHNV, CDR2 YYDKDF (reference sequence). CDR3 length equals 15 residues. The ends were cut back, 8 bases at V and 4 bases at J, with 17 bases in the middle. This CDR3 is CATSRGRPATGELFF. The CDR3 DNA follows: TGTGCCACCTCCAGAGGACGGCCAGCCACCGGGGAGCTGTTTTTT.

The chain links TRBV5-1 to TRBJ2-1, with D uncertain. The CDR3 spans 14 residues. Germline V lookup: CDR1 SGHRS, CDR2 YFSETQ. V was shortened by 6 bases and J by 7 bases, with 17 bases between the two germline ends. Written as DNA, the CDR3 is TGCGCCAGCAAGAGTGCGGAACTTGGTAATGAGCAGTTCTTC. Encoded protein: CASKSAELGNEQFF.

This clonotype occurred many times. V is TRBV20-1 and J is TRBJ2-7; the D gene could be TRBD1 or TRBD2 (5 bases each). Per germline, CDR1 DFQATT and CDR2 SNEGSKA (reference sequence). CDR3 length: 12 residues. V lost 7 bases and J lost 2, with 12 bases in between. CDR3 in amino acids: CSGFEGTYEQYF. The CDR3 DNA sequence: TGCAGTGGTTTCGAGGGGACCTACGAGCAGTACTTC.

The chain joins TRBV2 to TRBJ2-3; TRBD2 agrees at 12 bases. Looked up from germline, CDR1 is SNHLY and CDR2 is FYNNEI. The length of the CDR3 is 14 residues. J lost 4 bases, V lost 8 bases, and 4 bases had no gene match. The CDR3 loop is CASETSGRADTQYF. The CDR3 bases are TGTGCCAGCGAGACTAGCGGGAGAGCAGATACGCAGTATTTT. Full variable domain (rest looked up from reference TRBV2 and TRBJ2-3): EPEVTQTPSHQVTQMGQEVILRCVPISNHLYFYWYRQILGQKVEFLVSFYNNEISEKSEIFDDQFSVERPDGSNFTLKIRSTKLEDSAMYFCASETSGRADTQYFGPGTRLTVL.

This clonotype was detected ten times or more. The chain joins TRBV12-3 or TRBV12-4 to TRBJ2-5; the match to TRBD2 covers 7 bases. Trimming took 8 bases from V and 4 from J; bases not matched to a gene: 7. The CDR3 sequence is 13 residues long. The CDR3 reads CASLRSGGETQYF. DNA of the CDR3: TGTGCCAGCCTACGGTCGGGGGGAGAGACCCAGTACTTC.

In its sample, this clonotype was seen many times. CDR3 sequence (DNA): TGTGCCAGCAGTGCCCCGTCCGTACTGTTCTTC. Translation: CASSAPSVLFF. The chain couples TRBV6-1 to TRBJ2-1; D remains unclear. Germline loops: CDR1 MNHNS, CDR2 SASEGT. The CDR3 is 11 residues long. V lost 4 bases, J lost 15 bases, and 13 bases lay in between.

This clonotype was detected ten times or more. The chain employs TRBV15 and TRBJ2-2; 10 bases agree with TRBD2. Trimming took 5 bases from V and 3 from J; bases not matched to a gene: 3. The CDR3 spans 15 residues. Germline CDR1 and CDR2: LNHNV and YYDKDF (reference sequence). The CDR3 DNA follows: TGTGCCACCAGCCGCAGCGGGAGGGACACCGGGGAGCTGTTTTTT. Translation gives CATSRSGRDTGELFF.

This clonotype was counted at least ten times. The chain links TRBV7-9 to TRBJ1-5; 7 nucleotides agree with TRBD1. The CDR3 is 15 residues long. Germline V gene data show CDR1 as SEHNR and CDR2 as FQNEAQ (reference sequence). The junction had 4 bases not matched to a gene; V was cut back by 3 bases and J by 2 bases. CDR3 bases: TGTGCCAGCAGCTTGGGACAGATGGGCAATCAGCCCCAGCATTTT. Amino acid sequence: CASSLGQMGNQPQHF. The entire variable domain, with the rest obtained from reference TRBV7-9 and TRBJ1-5, is as follows: DTGVSQNPRHKITKRGQNVTFRCDPISEHNRLYWYRQTLGQGPEFLTYFQNEAQLEKSRLLSDRFSAERPKGSFSTLEIQRTEQGDSAMYLCASSLGQMGNQPQHFGDGTRLSIL.

This clonotype was picked up many times. V gene TRBV3-1 combines with J gene TRBJ2-3; TRBD1 aligns across 7 bases. Germline V gene sequence: CDR1 LGHDT, CDR2 YNNKEL (reference sequence). This CDR3 is 13 amino acids long. V lost 6 bases, J lost 4 bases, and 4 bases stayed unmatched. CDR3 region: CASSFQGADTQYF. The CDR3 coding sequence is TGTGCCAGCAGTTTCCAGGGGGCAGATACGCAGTATTTT.

This clonotype was detected many times. This rearrangement joins TRBV6-5 to TRBJ2-5, with D unclear. Looked up from germline, CDR1 is MNHEY and CDR2 is SVGAGI. CDR3 length: 11 amino acids. The V gene lost 1 base and the J gene lost 5 bases, with 2 bases spanning the gap. CDR3 residues: CASSYFETQYF. Written as DNA, the CDR3 is TGTGCCAGCAGTTACTTCGAGACCCAGTACTTC.

This clonotype was picked up a small number of times. The rearrangement uses TRBV20-1 and TRBJ2-1, with TRBD2 as a possible D gene (7 bases). Germline V gene sequence: CDR1 DFQATT, CDR2 SNEGSKA (reference sequence). This CDR3 comprises 15 residues. The V end lost 2 bases, the J end lost 7 bases, and 18 bases lay between the germline ends. The CDR3 protein is CSARPLTGGWNEQFF. The CDR3, as DNA: TGCAGTGCTAGACCCCTGACGGGGGGCTGGAATGAGCAGTTCTTC.

This clonotype was counted ten times or more. This chain uses TRBV7-2 with TRBJ2-2; D remains ambiguous. The CDR3 has 13 amino acids. Germline V CDR1 and CDR2: SGHTA, FQGNSA. V was shortened by 2 bases and J by 7 bases, with 8 bases between the two germline ends. The CDR3 region has the DNA TGTGCCAGCAGCTTAAATTCTGGCGGGGAGCTGTTTTTT. Its translation is CASSLNSGGELFF.

In this sample, this clonotype turned up many times. This sequence joins TRBV28 and TRBJ2-7; TRBD2 might be the D (6 bases). Germline V gives CDR1 MDHEN, CDR2 SYDVKM. Trimming removed 3 bases at V and 2 bases at J, with 14 bases between. CDR3 length: 15 amino acids. The CDR3 sequence: CASSFYPSATYEQYF. CDR3 DNA: TGTGCCAGCAGTTTCTATCCTAGCGCCACCTACGAGCAGTACTTC.

This clonotype was counted only a few times. The V gene is TRBV7-6, the J gene TRBJ2-5, with a weak D call TRBD2 (5 bases). Trimming shortened V by 0 bases and J by 6 bases, and 8 bases separated the two germline ends. Germline CDR1 is SGHVS and CDR2 is FNYEAQ. The CDR3 has 13 amino acids. In DNA, the CDR3 is TGTGCCAGCAGCTTAGCGGGAGCCAAGACCCAGTACTTC. Its protein product is CASSLAGAKTQYF.

There are many counts of this clonotype. This sequence joins TRBV28 and TRBJ2-4, with 10 bases aligning to TRBD2. The CDR3 is 21 amino acids. CDR1 MDHEN and CDR2 SYDVKM come from the germline V gene. Losses at the gene ends were 8 bases for V and 8 bases for J; bases not matched to a gene: 30. The CDR3 coding sequence is TGTGCCAGCTGTGGTTTGGAGGGGATGAGCGGGAGGGCCCTACTTTCAGACATTCAGTACTTC. Translation gives CASCGLEGMSGRALLSDIQYF.

The CDR3 DNA follows: TGCGCCAGCAGCCCCCGTCCCACTGAAGCTTTCTTT. Translation: CASSPRPTEAFF. The chain is built from TRBV5-1 and TRBJ1-1, with D uncertain. Germline V gene data show CDR1 as SGHRS and CDR2 as YFSETQ. The CDR3 consists of 12 residues. Trimming removed 4 bases at V and 4 bases at J, with 8 bases between.

This clonotype was detected ten times or more. The chain combines TRBV2 with TRBJ2-3, with D unresolved. The CDR3 totals 14 residues. V was cut by 4 bases and J by 6 bases, with 14 bases left in between. Germline V gives CDR1 SNHLY, CDR2 FYNNEI. The CDR3 spells CASSGLVRRDTQYF. DNA for the CDR3: TGTGCCAGCAGTGGATTAGTTCGCCGCGATACGCAGTATTTT.

There are many counts of this clonotype. CDR3 protein: CASTTGTSEFF. Written as DNA, the CDR3 is TGTGCCAGCACCACCGGGACTAGCGAGTTCTTC. The gene calls are TRBV2 and TRBJ2-1, with 10 bases identical to TRBD2. The length of the CDR3 is 11 residues. Trimming at V came to 7 bases and at J to 14 bases, leaving 5 bases not matched to a gene. Germline V gene data show CDR1 as SNHLY and CDR2 as FYNNEI.

This clonotype has a handful of counts. This rearrangement joins TRBV19 to TRBJ2-2; D unresolved. The germline CDR1 and CDR2 sequences are LNHDA and SQIVND (reference sequence). The CDR3 length is 13 residues. Trimming left V 3 bases short and J 8 bases short, with 10 bases between. The CDR3 here is CASSMGRRGELFF. In DNA form, the CDR3 reads TGTGCCAGTAGTATGGGCCGGCGGGGGGAGCTGTTTTTT.

This clonotype was recorded many times. The genes are TRBV20-1 and TRBJ1-1; no firm D call. There are 14 residues in the CDR3. The V gene lost 3 bases and the J gene lost 4 bases, with 15 bases spanning the gap. The germline V gene encodes CDR1 DFQATT and CDR2 SNEGSKA (reference sequence). This chain's CDR3 is CSASRAAPTTEAFF. CDR3 sequence (DNA): TGCAGTGCTAGCCGGGCCGCTCCTACCACTGAAGCTTTCTTT.

Ten or more counts support this clonotype. The J gene is TRBJ2-4, the V gene TRBV20-1; 7 nucleotides match TRBD1. V lost 0 bases, J lost 7 bases, and 18 bases stayed unmatched. Germline V CDR1 and CDR2: DFQATT, SNEGSKA (reference sequence). CDR3 size: 18 residues. Here the CDR3 DNA reads TGCAGTGCTAGAGATCTGAGGGGCAGGGGGATTAGGTTGAACATTCAGTACTTC. Translation: CSARDLRGRGIRLNIQYF.

There are a few counts of this clonotype. The rearrangement joins TRBV20-1 to TRBJ2-3, with a weak D call TRBD1 (6 bases). Trimming shortened V by 8 bases and J by 1 base, and 13 bases separated the two germline ends. CDR1 is DFQATT and CDR2 is SNEGSKA in the germline V gene (reference sequence). This CDR3 comprises 13 residues. The CDR3 here is CSKQGFGTDTQYF. CDR3 sequence (DNA): TGCAGTAAACAGGGATTCGGCACAGATACGCAGTATTTT.

Ten or more counts support this clonotype. This chain uses TRBV29-1 with TRBJ2-7; TRBD2 matches at 9 bases. The germline V gene has CDR1 SQVTM and CDR2 ANQGSEA. CDR3 length: 13 residues. The ends lost 8 bases at V and 1 base at J; junction bases unmatched: 6. The CDR3 loop is CSYKTSGSYEQYF. In DNA form, the CDR3 reads TGCAGCTACAAGACTAGCGGATCCTACGAGCAGTACTTC.

The chain joins TRBV7-2 to TRBJ2-7, with D possibly called TRBD1 or TRBD2 (6 bases each). Germline V lookup: CDR1 SGHTA, CDR2 FQGNSA. Trimming shortened V by 3 bases and J by 13 bases, and 16 bases separated the two germline ends. CDR3 length: 12 residues. The CDR3 here is CASSLPGAPVYF. For the CDR3, the DNA is TGTGCCAGCAGCTTGCCGGGGGCCCCAGTCTACTTC.

This clonotype was seen repeatedly, ten times or more. A junction boundary mismatches the germline segment, possibly from a read error. The V call is TRBV12-3 or TRBV12-4, the J call TRBJ2-1; 7 bases line up with TRBD2. The CDR3 is 14 amino acids. CDR3 DNA sequence: TGTGCCAGCAGGTTAGCGGGCGTCTACAATGAGCAGTTCTTC. Protein product: CASRLAGVYNEQFF.

This clonotype was counted at least ten times. The chain carries TRBV25-1 and TRBJ2-1, with D unresolved. CDR3 size: 10 residues. Germline V lookup: CDR1 MGHDK, CDR2 SYGVNS. V lost 2 bases, J lost 7 bases, and 0 bases lay in between. The CDR3 protein is CASSENEQFF. CDR3 coding DNA: TGTGCCAGCAGTGAAAATGAGCAGTTCTTC.

Many counts were recorded for this clonotype. The chain couples TRBV5-5 to TRBJ2-3; D ambiguous. The CDR3 is 16 amino acids. Trimming removed 0 bases from V and 0 bases from J, with 11 bases in between. Germline-derived CDR1 and CDR2 are SGHKS and YYEKEE (reference sequence). For the CDR3, the DNA is TGTGCCAGCAGCTTGGGATACAGAACAAGCACAGATACGCAGTATTTT. Translated, it gives CASSLGYRTSTDTQYF.